The sequence of this T cell receptor (beta chain) was determined in a study of long-term antiretroviral therapy in people with HIV. This CDR3 has 16 residues. V lost 5 bases to trimming and J lost 3 bases; unmatched junction nucleotides: 9. Germline V gene sequence: CDR1 MNHNY, CDR2 SVGAGI (reference sequence). Survey level was the resolution at which the v3.0 immunoSEQ assay ran. Sequenced by immunoSEQ multiplex PCR; TCRdb stores in-frame clones only, minus some. The sample comprises 20,000 to 30,000 clones, about 85% of which are singletons, and approximately 3.8% rests with the top ten. The chain links TRBV6-6 to TRBJ1-5; 8 bases align to TRBD1. The sequence was obtained from a woman younger than 45 with HIV. This material consisted of unsorted PBMCs, taken 1.9 years after starting antiretroviral therapy. The CDR3 loop reads CASSGNHRGVNQPQHF. DNA for the CDR3: TGTGCCAGCAGTGGCAACCACAGGGGGGTCAATCAGCCCCAGCATTTT.